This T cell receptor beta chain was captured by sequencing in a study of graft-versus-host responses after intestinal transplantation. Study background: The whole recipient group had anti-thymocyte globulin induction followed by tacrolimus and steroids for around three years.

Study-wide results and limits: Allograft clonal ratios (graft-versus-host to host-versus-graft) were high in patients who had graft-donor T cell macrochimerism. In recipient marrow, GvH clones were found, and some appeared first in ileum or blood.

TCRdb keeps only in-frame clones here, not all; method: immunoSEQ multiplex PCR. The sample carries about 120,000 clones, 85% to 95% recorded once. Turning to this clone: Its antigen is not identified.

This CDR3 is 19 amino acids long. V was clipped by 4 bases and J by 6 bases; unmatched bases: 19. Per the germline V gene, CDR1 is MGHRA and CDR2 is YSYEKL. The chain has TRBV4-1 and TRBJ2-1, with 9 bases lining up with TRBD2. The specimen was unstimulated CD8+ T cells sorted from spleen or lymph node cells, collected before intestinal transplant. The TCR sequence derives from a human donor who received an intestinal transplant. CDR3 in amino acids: CASSLRTSVPEMNSNEQFF. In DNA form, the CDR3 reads TGCGCCAGCAGCCTCAGGACTAGCGTTCCCGAGATGAACAGCAATGAGCAGTTCTTC.